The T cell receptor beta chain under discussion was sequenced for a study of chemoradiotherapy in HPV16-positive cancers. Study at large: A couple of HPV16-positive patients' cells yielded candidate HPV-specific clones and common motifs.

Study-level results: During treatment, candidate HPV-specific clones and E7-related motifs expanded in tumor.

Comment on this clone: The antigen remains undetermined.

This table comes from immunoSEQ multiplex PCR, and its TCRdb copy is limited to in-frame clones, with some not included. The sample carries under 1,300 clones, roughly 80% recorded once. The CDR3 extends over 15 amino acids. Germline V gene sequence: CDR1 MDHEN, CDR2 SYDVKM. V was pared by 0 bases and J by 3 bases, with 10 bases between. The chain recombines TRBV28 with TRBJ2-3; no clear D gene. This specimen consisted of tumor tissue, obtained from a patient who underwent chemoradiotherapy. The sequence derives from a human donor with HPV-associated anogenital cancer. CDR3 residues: CASSLWQVLTDTQYF. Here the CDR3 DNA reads TGTGCCAGCAGTTTATGGCAGGTATTGACAGATACGCAGTATTTT.